This T cell receptor (beta chain) was identified in a study of blood T cell repertoires in COVID-19. About the research overall: Material from acute and convalescent COVID-19 was sourced from the United States, Italy and Spain. From T cells, B-cell-depleted T cells, or PBMCs came the material, which was cDNA or gDNA.

Per the original methods: Counts of nucleated cells, estimated from reference gene primer amplification, were obtained. Profiling relied on immunoSEQ multiplex PCR, and the TCRdb table lists in-frame clones only, not all of them. Clonal size and the V and J genes are those of that table, whereas D and trimming came from the DNA. Among 30,000 to 45,000 clones listed, just under 85% were seen once. The receptor comes from a human donor in a cohort sampled during active COVID-19. Sequencing was performed on peripheral blood.

Here the CDR3 reads CASSLGQGNDEQFF. In nucleotides, the CDR3 is TGTGCCAGCAGTCTGGGACAGGGCAACGATGAGCAGTTCTTC. This sequence joins TRBV28 and TRBJ2-1; 9 positions match TRBD1. J was trimmed by 8 bases and V by 5 bases; bases with no gene match: 7. The CDR3 consists of 14 residues. Germline V CDR1 and CDR2: MDHEN, SYDVKM.